Listed here is a single TCR beta chain. Its cognate antigen has yet to be identified. The sample holds no much larger clone one base away, and base qualities are not on file. Cut back by 4 bases and 5 bases, the V and J ends lie 13 bases apart. The germline V gene gives CDR1 as SGHDT and CDR2 as YYEEEE. Reading from cysteine to phenylalanine, the CDR3 counts 15 amino acids. CDR3 DNA is the only sequence kept; it has 45 bases, read in frame from the first base. This sample was included in a study of blood T cell repertoires in COVID-19 (TCRdb year 2020). With respect to the entire study: Collaborator samples came from the United States, Italy and Spain and covered acute and convalescent phases of COVID-19. HLA class I and class II types, where available, came from metadata supplied by the sample provider rather than from assay-based typing. Deeply sampled blood TCRbeta repertoires from subjects exposed to, actively infected with, or recovered from COVID-19 were included in the dataset. A de-identified subject ID, COVID-19 status, age in years and sex were almost always included in the sample metadata. A freely available public database, intended as a resource for researchers studying the immune response to SARS-CoV-2, is where the repertoires were released. The prospective study material was composed of cDNA or gDNA derived from T cells, B-cell-depleted T cells, or PBMCs. The samples were drawn from the first 160 participants of the ongoing ImmuneRACE study and from 1,254 subjects provided by 6 global collaborators.

The immunoSEQ Assay, a bias-controlled multiplex PCR, was used to amplify TCRbeta CDR3 regions from genomic DNA. The authors' analysis ran thus. Nucleated cell counts per sample were estimated from amplification of reference gene primers within the assay. To quantify the absolute abundance of each unique TCRbeta CDR3 rearrangement, sequence reads were collapsed and filtered. For each sample, productive Simpson clonality was calculated by taking the square root of Simpson's diversity index across productive rearrangements. Held by TCRdb, this immuneACCESS table contains in-frame sequences only and omits some clones. Under half of the omission traces to an unresolved V gene where checked; the cause of the rest is unknown. Clone size and V and J calls were adopted from that table, with D and trimming inferred from the DNA. The sample table shows around 200,000 clones, and roughly nine tenths are seen once. Over 9.5% of the sample is in the top ten clones.

Paper-wide results and their limitations: How much clinical and demographic metadata was included differed by source and by participant, and the metadata was provided uncurated.

Another Seattle source contributed samples from volunteer blood donors who had recovered from COVID-19. Collaborating institutions collected whole blood in K2EDTA tubes following their own protocols. For TCRbeta analysis, collaborator samples were shipped as frozen whole blood, as isolated PBMCs, or as DNA extracted from either sample type. This sequence was found in a woman in her late teens or twenties who had recovered from COVID-19. The V gene is TRBV5-6 and the J gene is TRBJ1-6, with TRBD1 tentatively as D gene (6 bases match). The specimen was peripheral blood. The sequence in DNA is TGTGCCAGCAGCGGTCTTAGGACAGATAATTCACCCCTCCACTTT. Its amino acids are CASSGLRTDNSPLHF.